These 26 T cell receptor beta chains originate from one sample sequenced in a study of blood T cell repertoires in COVID-19. TCRdb's copy holds only in-frame clones and misses some; the assay was immunoSEQ multiplex PCR. The table records tens of thousands of clones, 70% to 80% of them present only once. Sequencing used peripheral blood. These receptors were taken from a human donor in a cohort sampled during active COVID-19.

A few counts support this clone. The V gene is TRBV2, the J gene TRBJ2-3; TRBD1 matches at 10 bases. The CDR3 is made up of 15 amino acids. CDR1 is SNHLY, CDR2 FYNNEI, per germline. V lost 5 bases to trimming and J lost 3 bases; unmatched junction nucleotides: 5. DNA of the CDR3: TGTGCCAGCAGTATGGACAGGGGGAAGACAGATACGCAGTATTTT. Its protein product is CASSMDRGKTDTQYF.

There are a few counts of this clone. The rearrangement links TRBV6-6 to TRBJ1-4; no reliable D call. V lost 5 bases and J 0 bases, leaving 16 bases between the germline ends. Germline lookup yields CDR1 MNHNY and CDR2 SVGAGI (reference sequence). The CDR3 contains 17 residues. Here the CDR3 reads CASSPRLRGATNEKLFF. In nucleotides, the CDR3 is TGTGCCAGCAGTCCGCGCCTACGCGGGGCAACTAATGAAAAACTGTTTTTT.

This chain links TRBV5-1 with TRBJ2-5; D remains unclear. V gave up 0 bases and J gave up 5 bases, with 11 bases separating them. The germline CDR1 and CDR2 sequences are SGHRS and YFSETQ. This CDR3 has 14 residues. The CDR3 DNA reads as TGCGCCAGCAGCTTGGCAGTTCCGTGGGAGACCCAGTACTTC. It codes for CASSLAVPWETQYF.

The J gene is TRBJ2-2, the V gene TRBV19; 12 bases are shared with TRBD1. Per germline, CDR1 LNHDA and CDR2 SQIVND (reference sequence). The CDR3 length is 17 residues. Trimming removed 9 bases from V and 5 bases from J; junction bases left unmatched: 13. The CDR3 loop reads CASAGQGASGRTGELFF. The CDR3 DNA follows: TGTGCCAGCGCGGGACAGGGGGCCTCCGGTAGAACCGGGGAGCTGTTTTTT.

V is TRBV4-1 and J is TRBJ1-4; possible D gene TRBD1, 5 bases. The germline gives CDR1 MGHRA, CDR2 YSYEKL. The CDR3 contains 16 residues. The ends were cut back, 1 base at V and 7 bases at J, with 16 bases in the middle. The CDR3 DNA follows: TGCGCCAGCAGCCAAGGGGCGACACAGGACCGTGAAAAACTGTTTTTT. Its translation: CASSQGATQDREKLFF.

This clone was seen only a few times. The chain recombines TRBV19 with TRBJ1-5, with D uncertain. The CDR3 is 15 residues long. V was pared by 3 bases and J by 0 bases, with 9 bases between. Germline CDR1 and CDR2: LNHDA and SQIVND (reference sequence). The CDR3 region has the DNA TGTGCCAGTAGTATTTCACAGATTAGCAATCAGCCCCAGCATTTT. It encodes CASSISQISNQPQHF.

The chain links TRBV4-2 to TRBJ2-7; 8 bases are shared with TRBD2. J lost 0 bases, V lost 0 bases, and 4 bases had no gene match. The CDR3 is made up of 16 amino acids. Per the germline V gene, CDR1 is LGHNA and CDR2 is YNFKEQ. CDR3 loop: CASSQEGLDGSYEQYF. The CDR3 nucleotides are TGTGCCAGCAGCCAAGAGGGACTAGACGGCTCCTACGAGCAGTACTTC.

The V and J genes are TRBV30 and TRBJ1-5; 8 bases agree with TRBD1. The CDR3 sequence is 17 residues long. CDR1 is GTSNPN and CDR2 is SVGIG in the germline V gene (reference sequence). The V gene end was trimmed by 0 bases and the J gene end by 0 bases; junction bases not matched to a gene: 7. Here the CDR3 reads CAWSVGQGFYSNQPQHF. DNA for the CDR3: TGTGCCTGGAGTGTAGGACAGGGATTTTATAGCAATCAGCCCCAGCATTTT. The whole variable domain, remainder taken from reference TRBV30 and TRBJ1-5, is SQTIHQWPATLVQPVGSPLSLECTVEGTSNPNLYWYRQAAGRGLQLLFYSVGIGQISSEVPQNLSASRPQDRQFILSSKKLLLSDSGFYLCAWSVGQGFYSNQPQHFGDGTRLSIL.

The rearrangement joins TRBV5-1 to TRBJ2-1; tentatively, D is TRBD2 (7 bases). Trimming took 4 bases from V and 4 from J, leaving 15 bases between them. CDR3 length: 15 residues. Germline CDR1 reads SGHRS; CDR2 reads YFSETQ. The CDR3 is CASSGGAGRYNEQFF. CDR3 DNA: TGCGCCAGCAGCGGGGGGGCGGGACGTTACAATGAGCAGTTCTTC.

The chain uses TRBV6-6 and TRBJ2-1; TRBD1 might be the D (6 bases). The CDR3 runs to 11 residues. V dropped 5 bases and J dropped 12 bases, with 11 bases sitting between them. The germline gives CDR1 MNHNY, CDR2 SVGAGI (reference sequence). This CDR3 reads CASSRTGWQFF. The CDR3 coding sequence is TGTGCCAGCAGTCGAACAGGGTGGCAGTTCTTC.

This clone was picked up one time. The V gene is TRBV19, the J gene TRBJ1-6, with a tentative D call TRBD1 (6 bases). From germline, CDR1 is LNHDA and CDR2 SQIVND (reference sequence). Between the trimmed V and J ends, which lost 6 bases and 6 bases, there was a span of 15 bases. This CDR3 has 15 amino acids. CDR3 amino acids: CASRSGGGRNSPLHF. In DNA form, the CDR3 reads TGTGCCAGTAGATCGGGGGGGGGCCGTAATTCACCCCTCCACTTT.

The CDR3 coding sequence is TGTGCCAGCTCACCGGGACAGGCGTCCTATGGCTACACCTTC. Translated, it gives CASSPGQASYGYTF. The V and J genes are TRBV18 and TRBJ1-2, with TRBD1 matching over 8 bases. The V segment lost 3 bases and the J segment 4 bases; nucleotides outside the gene matches: 4. From germline, CDR1 is KGHSH and CDR2 LQKENI. The CDR3 runs to 14 residues.

This clone has a handful of counts. The chain joins TRBV4-1 to TRBJ2-1; D remains unclear. The germline CDR1 and CDR2 sequences are MGHRA and YSYEKL. V was shortened by 3 bases and J by 5 bases, with 14 bases between the two germline ends. This CDR3 comprises 15 residues. CDR3 nucleotides: TGCGCCAGCAGCCATTCTATTTCACTACACAATGAGCAGTTCTTC. Amino acids: CASSHSISLHNEQFF.

The rearrangement links TRBV7-9 to TRBJ1-2, with 7 positions matching TRBD1. Trimming removed 1 base from V and 8 bases from J; junction bases left unmatched: 10. CDR3 length equals 15 residues. Germline CDR1 SEHNR, CDR2 FQNEAQ (reference sequence). CDR3 DNA sequence: TGTGCCAGCAGCTTAGTATCCGGGACAGCCACGGGCTACACCTTC. This codes for CASSLVSGTATGYTF.

This chain joins TRBV7-2 and TRBJ2-3; a possible D gene is TRBD1 (6 bases). The germline V gene has CDR1 SGHTA and CDR2 FQGNSA. Trimming took off 0 bases at V and 1 base at J, with 14 bases between the two ends. The CDR3 is 17 residues long. CDR3 sequence reads: CASSLARGARGTDTQYF. The DNA for the CDR3 is TGTGCCAGCAGCTTAGCCAGGGGCGCAAGGGGCACAGATACGCAGTATTTT.

The chain uses TRBV7-8 and TRBJ2-7, with TRBD1 matching over 7 bases. This CDR3 has 13 amino acids. Trimming took 5 bases from V and 2 from J; bases not matched to a gene: 3. Germline V gene data show CDR1 as SGHVS and CDR2 as FQNEAQ. CDR3 nucleotide sequence: TGTGCCAGCAGCCGGGACAGAGCCTACGAGCAGTACTTC. It codes for CASSRDRAYEQYF.

The V call is TRBV9, the J call TRBJ1-2; TRBD1 agrees at 9 bases. The ends lost 3 bases at V and 6 bases at J; junction bases unmatched: 6. The germline CDR1 and CDR2 sequences are SGDLS and YYNGEE. The CDR3 contains 14 residues. The CDR3 DNA is TGTGCCAGCAGCGCAAGATGGACAGGGGATGGCTACACCTTC. This sequence encodes CASSARWTGDGYTF.

J is TRBJ1-1 and V is TRBV6-2 or TRBV6-3; D gene uncertain. The CDR3 consists of 14 residues. Between the trimmed V and J ends, which lost 4 bases and 2 bases, there was a span of 11 bases. Germline V gives CDR1 MNHEY, CDR2 SVGEGT. For the CDR3, the DNA is TGTGCCAGCAGTTCCCACGGGAGTAACACTGAAGCTTTCTTT. Protein: CASSSHGSNTEAFF.

The chain combines TRBV28 with TRBJ1-2, with TRBD1 matching over 7 bases. The germline gives CDR1 MDHEN, CDR2 SYDVKM. The J segment lost 4 bases and the V segment lost 4 bases, leaving 9 bases of the junction unmatched. CDR3 length: 15 residues. The CDR3 DNA is TGTGCCAGCAGTTCCCCCGGACAGGCCCCCTATGGCTACACCTTC. Translated, it gives CASSSPGQAPYGYTF.

In its sample, this clone was seen once. The V and J genes are TRBV3-1 (or the pseudogene TRBV3-2) and TRBJ2-6; D may be TRBD2 (5 bases). The germline V gene has CDR1 LGHDT and CDR2 YNNKEL (reference sequence). V lost 3 bases, J lost 1 base, and 10 bases lay in between. CDR3 size: 16 residues. The DNA for the CDR3 is TGTGCCAGCAGCCATCGAGGGATGTCTGGGGCCAACGTCCTGACTTTC. Its protein product is CASSHRGMSGANVLTF.

This rearrangement joins TRBV3-1 (or the pseudogene TRBV3-2) to TRBJ2-7; D is uncertain. V was pared by 0 bases and J by 6 bases, with 9 bases between. Germline-derived CDR1 and CDR2 are LGHDT and YNNKEL (reference sequence). The CDR3 runs to 13 residues. The CDR3 DNA is TGTGCCAGCAGCCAAGATAGATTCTCCGAGCAGTACTTC. Translating it yields CASSQDRFSEQYF.

V gene TRBV5-1 combines with J gene TRBJ1-1, with D maybe TRBD1 (5 bases). CDR1 and CDR2 (germline): SGHRS, YFSETQ. V lost 4 bases to trimming and J lost 7 bases, with 17 bases between them. The CDR3 sequence is 14 residues long. DNA for the CDR3: TGCGCCAGCAGCCCGGATGACTCCGGGGGTGAAGCTTTCTTT. It yields the protein CASSPDDSGGEAFF.

This clone was seen more than once but under ten times. The J gene is TRBJ1-2, the V gene TRBV11-2; D remains unclear. This CDR3 is 12 amino acids long. Trimming pared 4 bases from V and 4 bases from J, leaving 7 bases between. Germline loops: CDR1 SGHAT, CDR2 FQNNGV. The CDR3 spells CASSSRTYGYTF. CDR3 DNA sequence: TGTGCCAGCAGCTCCAGAACCTATGGCTACACCTTC.

V is TRBV7-2 and J is TRBJ1-1, with D possibly being TRBD1 (6 bases). V was trimmed by 1 base and J by 6 bases, leaving 15 bases between them. Germline values: CDR1 SGHTA, CDR2 FQGNSA. The CDR3 contains 15 residues. As DNA, the CDR3 is TGTGCCAGCAGCTTAGGGGGCAGGGGATCTGCTGAAGCTTTCTTT. Its translation: CASSLGGRGSAEAFF. Variable domain in full (rest from reference TRBV7-2 and TRBJ1-1): GAGVSQSPSNKVTEKGKDVELRCDPISGHTALYWYRQSLGQGLEFLIYFQGNSAPDKSGLPSDRFSAERTGGSVSTLTIQRTQQEDSAVYLCASSLGGRGSAEAFFGQGTRLTVV.

The chain carries TRBV12-3 or TRBV12-4 and TRBJ2-5; D gene uncertain. This CDR3 has 13 amino acids. Trimming pared 6 bases from V and 9 bases from J, leaving 17 bases between. CDR3 DNA sequence: TGTGCCAGCAGCCGGCAAATCAGCGTCCCCCAGTACTTC. Translation: CASSRQISVPQYF.

The chain recombines TRBV18 with TRBJ2-3; D uncertain. The CDR3 is made up of 12 amino acids. With 5 bases removed from V and 0 bases from J, the gap between germline ends came to 3 bases. The germline V gene has CDR1 KGHSH and CDR2 LQKENI. This CDR3 reads CASSTSTDTQYF. Written as DNA, the CDR3 is TGTGCCAGCTCAACAAGCACAGATACGCAGTATTTT.